These T cell receptor beta chains were read from a single sample in a study of vaccination and CD4 T cells after COVID-19. From the PCR reads, TCRdb called clonotypes with MiXCR, one entry per CDR3 protein. The table includes approximately 21,000 distinct CDR3 sequences, about 61% detected once. Antigen specificity for these receptors is unknown. The material sequenced was CD4+ T cells from blood, cultured in vitro. These receptors were collected from a human donor who had recovered from COVID-19. Each CDR3 is given with its conserved first and last residue. For some rows the clone size is stated as once, few or many, or as a class when expanded; others skip it.

clone_size	j_call	v_call	cdr3_aa
few	TRBJ1-1	TRBV20-1	CSAVTGGIGEAFF
few	TRBJ2-6	TRBV19	CASSIEASFSGANVLTF
.	TRBJ1-5	TRBV19	CASSIGNQPQHF
few	TRBJ1-5	TRBV20-1	CSARELDQPQHF
.	TRBJ1-1	TRBV7-3	CASSWVHDTEAFF
.	TRBJ2-1	TRBV6-2/TRBV6-3	CASSYGLAGGRNEQFF
.	TRBJ1-2	TRBV15	CATSRASGTAIEHYGYTF
.	TRBJ1-1	TRBV20-1	CSPSQGRAMNTEAFF
.	TRBJ1-2	TRBV24-1	CATSDFGQSYGYTF
.	TRBJ1-5	TRBV12-3/TRBV12-4	CASSRREGSNQPQHF
.	TRBJ2-2	TRBV20-1	CSAENPGLATGELFF
.	TRBJ2-3	TRBV6-5	CASSYTQRETDTQYF
.	TRBJ2-3	TRBV7-3	CASSLTSGGGGTTDTQYF
.	TRBJ2-5	TRBV9	CASSVVGQGRETQYF
.	TRBJ2-1	TRBV6-2/TRBV6-3	CASTEAGAKFFYNEQFF
once	TRBJ1-2	TRBV27	CASSRDRARLLGYTF
.	TRBJ2-2	TRBV7-2	CASSFRTGGLYGELFF
.	TRBJ1-5	TRBV6-1	CASSQQGAGVQPQHF
.	TRBJ2-3	TRBV7-3	CASSLGLETDTQYF
.	TRBJ1-5	TRBV6-1	CASTHSRGVVGNQPQHF
.	TRBJ2-6	TRBV15	CATSKGDFSGANVLTF
.	TRBJ2-7	TRBV20-1	CSASQGAYEQYF
.	TRBJ1-6	TRBV7-2	CASSLTGPNNSPLHF
.	TRBJ1-1	TRBV6-2/TRBV6-3	CASNKQGATEAFF
.	TRBJ2-7	TRBV6-5	CASSSASYEQYF
.	TRBJ1-6	TRBV20-1	CSARDRLTLHF
once	TRBJ2-5	TRBV6-2/TRBV6-3	CASSYSWAGETQYF
.	TRBJ1-2	TRBV7-8	CASSLGGQGNYGYTF
.	TRBJ2-5	TRBV11-2	CASSLGGLAVSGEETQYF
.	TRBJ2-3	TRBV7-2	CASSLIASTDTQYF
.	TRBJ2-2	TRBV15	CATSRPHGRGGPRELFF
.	TRBJ1-6	TRBV28	CASSFLGSYNSPLHF
.	TRBJ2-7	TRBV27	CASRRDHSYEQYF
once	TRBJ1-6	TRBV6-2/TRBV6-3	CASIGQGNSPLHF
.	TRBJ2-7	TRBV6-5	CASSSPGLANYEQYF
few	TRBJ1-1	TRBV20-1	CSAASGADTEAFF
.	TRBJ1-5	TRBV12-1	CASSFAARGHNQPQHF
.	TRBJ1-1	TRBV7-9	CASSSGATPNTEAFF
.	TRBJ2-5	TRBV7-9	CASSPIRDRGAWEETQYF
.	TRBJ2-7	TRBV7-2	CASSSRAHRYEQYF
few	TRBJ1-1	TRBV7-9	CASSSGQNTEAFF
few	TRBJ1-3	TRBV20-1	CSARAQGVSGNTIYF
.	TRBJ1-5	TRBV7-8	CASSFTLGALNQPQHF
.	TRBJ1-3	TRBV28	CASRLPGRSSGNTIYF
.	TRBJ1-6	TRBV18	CASSPPRPHHSSYNSPLHF
.	TRBJ1-1	TRBV27	CASRRPGHGTDEAFF